Presented here are 15 T cell receptor beta chains from one specimen sequenced in a study of T cell responses to AZD1222 COVID-19 vaccine. Profiled with immunoSEQ multiplex PCR; TCRdb holds only in-frame clones, not every one. The table lists around 190,000 clones, roughly 88% of them singletons. Sample: peripheral blood, taken 28 days after the second AZD1222 dose. These receptors originate from an adult who received the AZD1222 COVID-19 vaccine.

This clone was observed a few times. The chain employs TRBV27 and TRBJ2-7; D unresolved. This CDR3 comprises 11 residues. Germline V lookup: CDR1 MNHEY, CDR2 SMNVEV (reference sequence). Trimming took 5 bases from V and 3 from J, leaving 5 bases between them. CDR3 protein: CASSGIYEQYF. The CDR3 region has the DNA TGTGCCAGCAGTGGTATCTACGAGCAGTACTTC.

The J gene is TRBJ1-1, the V gene TRBV18; D not certain. Trimming removed 2 bases at V and 3 bases at J, with 16 bases between. The germline V gene has CDR1 KGHSH and CDR2 LQKENI. The length of the CDR3 is 16 residues. The CDR3 DNA reads TGTGCCAGCTCACCAAACATTGGTGGGGTGGACACTGAAGCTTTCTTT. This encodes CASSPNIGGVDTEAFF. The full variable domain, with the rest looked up from reference TRBV18 and TRBJ1-1, is NAGVMQNPRHLVRRRGQEARLRCSPMKGHSHVYWYRQLPEEGLKFMVYLQKENIIDESGMPKERFSAEFPKEGPSILRIQQVVRGDSAAYFCASSPNIGGVDTEAFFGQGTRLTVV.

The chain recombines TRBV19 with TRBJ1-2, with 7 bases fitting TRBD1. CDR1 LNHDA and CDR2 SQIVND come from the germline V gene (reference sequence). V trimming: 5 bases; J trimming: 0 bases; junction bases outside the gene matches: 6. The CDR3 length is 15 residues. This CDR3 is CASSAGQPSNYGYTF. The CDR3 DNA reads as TGTGCCAGTAGTGCGGGACAGCCTTCTAACTATGGCTACACCTTC. Variable domain in full (rest from reference TRBV19 and TRBJ1-2): DGGITQSPKYLFRKEGQNVTLSCEQNLNHDAMYWYRQDPGQGLRLIYYSQIVNDFQKGDIAEGYSVSREKKESFPLTVTSAQKNPTAFYLCASSAGQPSNYGYTFGSGTRLTVV.

The chain joins TRBV30 to TRBJ1-3; weak D call: TRBD1 (5 bases). CDR3 length equals 16 residues. In germline, CDR1 is GTSNPN, CDR2 SVGIG (reference sequence). Trimming cost V 0 bases and J 0 bases, with 12 bases left between them. CDR3 amino acids: CAWSVKTGRSGNTIYF. In DNA form, the CDR3 reads TGTGCCTGGAGTGTTAAAACAGGACGCTCTGGAAACACCATATATTTT.

The chain combines TRBV2 with TRBJ1-2, with 7 bases that match TRBD1. Germline-derived CDR1 and CDR2 are SNHLY and FYNNEI. This CDR3 is 13 amino acids long. J gave up 2 bases and V 8 bases, and 5 bases lay outside the gene matches. Here the CDR3 reads CASSQQGNYGYTF. In nucleotides, the CDR3 is TGTGCCAGCTCGCAACAGGGGAACTATGGCTACACCTTC.

The gene calls are TRBV19 and TRBJ1-2, with TRBD1 as a possible D gene (5 bases). V lost 8 bases and J 4 bases, leaving 14 bases between the germline ends. Looked up from germline, CDR1 is LNHDA and CDR2 is SQIVND (reference sequence). CDR3 size: 13 residues. The CDR3 reads CASSPRDVYGYTF. CDR3 nucleotide sequence: TGTGCCAGTTCCCCCCGGGACGTCTATGGCTACACCTTC.

The CDR3 region is CASSVTPGTGYGYTF. The CDR3 DNA reads TGCGCCAGCAGCGTAACCCCCGGGACAGGATATGGCTACACCTTC. The V gene is TRBV5-1, the J gene TRBJ1-2; TRBD1 matches 8 bases. J was trimmed by 5 bases and V by 4 bases; bases with no gene match: 10. Germline CDR1 reads SGHRS; CDR2 reads YFSETQ. The CDR3 is made up of 15 amino acids.

The CDR3 DNA is TGTGCCAGCGCGGGGGGCAGGGATCAGCCCCAGCATTTT. This sequence encodes CASAGGRDQPQHF. The V gene is TRBV12-3 or TRBV12-4, the J gene TRBJ1-5, with D perhaps TRBD1 (6 bases). This CDR3 comprises 13 residues. Trimming stripped 8 bases from V and 5 bases from J, with 13 bases between.

V is TRBV28 and J is TRBJ2-4; no definite D call. This CDR3 has 12 residues. Between the trimmed V and J ends, which lost 6 bases and 0 bases, there was a span of 3 bases. CDR1 is MDHEN, CDR2 SYDVKM, per germline. CDR3 sequence: CASRQAKNIQYF. The CDR3 region has the DNA TGTGCCAGCAGACAAGCCAAAAACATTCAGTACTTC.

The chain is built from TRBV7-2 and TRBJ2-3; no definite D call. This CDR3 region has 13 residues. V dropped 2 bases and J dropped 9 bases, with 12 bases sitting between them. Germline V lookup: CDR1 SGHTA, CDR2 FQGNSA. Here the CDR3 DNA reads TGTGCCAGCAGCTTATCAGAAATTCCCACGCAGTATTTT. Protein sequence: CASSLSEIPTQYF.

The gene calls are TRBV9 and TRBJ2-7; TRBD2 aligns across 7 bases. The CDR3 extends over 17 amino acids. Losses at the gene ends were 0 bases for V and 1 base for J; bases not matched to a gene: 10. Looked up from germline, CDR1 is SGDLS and CDR2 is YYNGEE. For the CDR3, the DNA is TGTGCCAGCAGCGTAGGAGGCATCACGGGGGGTTCCTACGAGCAGTACTTC. Translated, it gives CASSVGGITGGSYEQYF. Combining the CDR3 with reference TRBV9 and TRBJ2-7 gives the whole variable domain DSGVTQTPKHLITATGQRVTLRCSPRSGDLSVYWYQQSLDQGLQFLIQYYNGEERAKGNILERFSAQQFPDLHSELNLSSLELGDSALYFCASSVGGITGGSYEQYFGPGTRLTVT.

V gene TRBV5-4 combines with J gene TRBJ2-5, with 7 bases identical to TRBD2. V lost 2 bases and J lost 5; bases outside the gene matches: 12. The CDR3 has 16 amino acids. Germline lookup yields CDR1 SGHNT and CDR2 YYREEE (reference sequence). CDR3 bases: TGTGCCAGCAGCTTCTCCCTAACTAGCGAGGGCGAGACCCAGTACTTC. Its protein is CASSFSLTSEGETQYF. Combining the CDR3 with reference TRBV5-4 and TRBJ2-5 gives the whole variable domain ETGVTQSPTHLIKTRGQQVTLRCSSQSGHNTVSWYQQALGQGPQFIFQYYREEENGRGNFPPRFSGLQFPNYSSELNVNALELDDSALYLCASSFSLTSEGETQYFGPGTRLLVL.

The chain employs TRBV10-3 and TRBJ1-5, with D unclear. The germline gives CDR1 ENHRY, CDR2 SYGVKD. The CDR3 is 13 residues long. Trimming removed 3 bases from V and 0 bases from J, with 3 bases in between. CDR3 amino acids: CAISDISNQPQHF. The CDR3 DNA is TGTGCCATCAGTGACATTAGCAATCAGCCCCAGCATTTT.

The chain couples TRBV7-6 to TRBJ2-7; 9 bases agree with TRBD1. Trimming took 6 bases from V and 5 from J; bases not matched to a gene: 11. CDR1 and CDR2 (germline): SGHVS, FNYEAQ. The CDR3 is 15 amino acids. The CDR3 loop is CASSLGQGPNDEQYF. The DNA of the CDR3 is TGTGCCAGCAGTTTGGGACAGGGACCAAACGACGAGCAGTACTTC.

V is TRBV5-1 and J is TRBJ2-2; D gene ambiguous. The germline V gene has CDR1 SGHRS and CDR2 YFSETQ. Trimming took 0 bases from V and 1 from J, leaving 7 bases between them. The CDR3 sequence is 15 residues long. The CDR3 DNA is TGCGCCAGCAGCTTGGTGGAAGGGAACACCGGGGAGCTGTTTTTT. This sequence encodes CASSLVEGNTGELFF.